Given below is one T cell receptor (beta chain) in context. Its antigen is undetermined. This entry belongs to a study of cytomegalovirus exposure and HLA in healthy donors. Study as a whole: As released early, the data held about 85 million unique TCRs from HLA-typed donors.

Primers for the PCR totalled 60 Vbeta and 13 Jbeta. Measured with immunoSEQ multiplex PCR; TCRdb has only the in-frame clones, and not every one. This sample carries 160,000 or so clones, approximately 80% of them seen once, and the ten largest clones take approximately 1.4%. The CDR3 is 17 amino acids. With 1 base removed from V and 2 bases from J, the gap between germline ends came to 13 bases. The V gene's germline CDR1 is SGHKS and CDR2 YYEKEE (reference sequence). Study findings and constraints: There were three CMV-associated chains whose specificity for CMV antigens was confirmed in vitro.

The clonotype comes from a woman aged 18-29 years in good health and CMV-seronegative. The material sequenced was PBMCs. V is TRBV5-5 and J is TRBJ2-6; a weak D match, TRBD1 (5 bases). The DNA of the CDR3 is TGTGCCAGCAGCTTGCCTGATCAGGGCCCTGGGGCCAACGTCCTGACTTTC. This encodes CASSLPDQGPGANVLTF.